These T cell receptor beta chains were read from a single sample in a study of cytomegalovirus exposure and HLA in healthy donors. TCRdb keeps only in-frame clones here, not all; method: immunoSEQ multiplex PCR. The table has over 200,000 clones, nearly 80% seen once; the top ten hold less than 2%. Material for sequencing was PBMCs. These receptors came from a male donor in good health and CMV-seronegative. CDR3s include the opening cysteine and the closing phenylalanine or tryptophan. D genes are given only for firm matches.

>TRBJ2-7|TRBV7-3|.
CASSPTTSDRDEQYF
>TRBJ1-3|TRBV4-3|.
CASSQASYGNTIYF
>TRBJ2-5|TRBV5-1|.
CASSLAVGGQGQETQYF
>TRBJ1-5|TRBV15|TRBD1
CATSRKIGTASGSNQPQHF
>TRBJ2-7|TRBV6-5|TRBD1
CASRYSRTRTGYEQYF
>TRBJ2-3|TRBV4-2|TRBD2
CASSQDPLAGGRSADTQYF
>TRBJ2-2|TRBV5-8|.
CASSSQANTGELFF
>TRBJ2-7|TRBV19|TRBD1
CASSIVGQGAIEQYF
>TRBJ1-5|TRBV6-5|.
CASTSARGNQPQHF
>TRBJ1-3|TRBV28|.
CASSSPGGSGNTIYF
>TRBJ1-2|TRBV5-4|.
CASYRVNNYGYTF
>TRBJ2-1|TRBV5-4|TRBD2
CASSLGLAGEERGNEQFF
>TRBJ2-7|TRBV28|TRBD2
CASSLWTSGRGYEQYF
>TRBJ2-2|TRBV14|TRBD2
CASSTGTRRFGELFF
>TRBJ1-4|TRBV2|.
CASSTKTDSHNEKLFF
>TRBJ2-6|TRBV19|TRBD1
CASSIPTGPGSGANVLTF
>TRBJ2-3|TRBV7-9|TRBD2
CASSSSGGTDTQYF
>TRBJ2-3|TRBV9|.
CASSPRQAEDTQYF
>TRBJ2-1|TRBV5-1|TRBD1
CASSSRQGPQFF
>TRBJ2-1|TRBV27|TRBD2
CASSLRTSGGAIEQFF
>TRBJ1-1|TRBV6-5|.
CASNTAGGQTEAFF
>TRBJ2-3|TRBV7-2|.
CASSLAGPDTQYF
>TRBJ2-3|TRBV15|TRBD2
CATSTFGLADTTDTQYF
>TRBJ1-5|TRBV19|.
CASKKRYDSNQPQHF
>TRBJ2-2|TRBV9|TRBD2
CASTASGVNTGELFF
>TRBJ1-2|TRBV7-6|.
CASSHQNYGYTF
>TRBJ2-4|TRBV27|.
CASSLDREDIQYF
>TRBJ2-3|TRBV15|.
CATRPSSRPVGSTDTQYF
>TRBJ2-1|TRBV11-2|TRBD2
CASSVLAGYHREQFF
>TRBJ2-1|TRBV2|.
CASSERFRPANEQFF
>TRBJ2-5|TRBV30|TRBD2
CAWSGASGLRGETQYF
>TRBJ2-4|TRBV5-4|.
CASSFGGLTKNIQYF
>TRBJ2-3|TRBV4-3|TRBD2
CASSQDGWPRRGTDTQYF
>TRBJ2-1|TRBV7-9|TRBD2
CASSFLFRTSGYNEQFF
>TRBJ1-1|TRBV4-1|TRBD1
CASSQIGTANTEAFF
>TRBJ1-1|TRBV4-3|TRBD1
CASSQETGLNTEAFF
>TRBJ2-7|TRBV28|TRBD1
CASSIPGQGEYEQYF
>TRBJ2-1|TRBV5-6|TRBD1
CASSPLRRDSYNEQFF
>TRBJ2-3|TRBV5-1|.
CASSSEPRGAITDTQYF
>TRBJ2-3|TRBV5-1|TRBD2
CASSLATGGSTVDTQYF
>TRBJ2-2|TRBV7-2|TRBD1
CASTKGAVAGELFF
>TRBJ2-7|TRBV4-1|.
CASSQIGQSYEQYF
>TRBJ2-7|TRBV6-1|.
CASSEGSIYEQYF